Sequencing of this TCR beta chain was carried out in a study of human T cells and chemical hapten exposure. For the study at large: Among samples, TCR yields varied mainly because of small differences in pooled library volume. Study results and caveats: Sensitization with DPC brought no change to TCRs above 1 in 1000 in frequency.

This clonotype showed up many times. The antigen remains undetermined. Using its own MiXCR run on the RACE reads, TCRdb lists one record per CDR3 protein. The sample comprises roughly 96,000 distinct CDR3 sequences, about 9.3% of which are singletons, and more than 2% rests with the top ten. The time point was: patch test 2, 6 weeks after DPC sensitization. Treatment noted: therapeutic diphenylcyclopropenone sensitization with weekly scalp DPC. Ahead of applying each patch test, blood was sampled. Patients had alopecia, were aged 18 to 70, and were not pregnant. V lost 6 bases to trimming and J lost 1 base; unmatched junction nucleotides: 8. Germline CDR1 and CDR2: DFQATT and SNEGSKA (reference sequence). The CDR3 runs 15 residues.

The chain joins TRBV20-1 to TRBJ2-3; 9 positions agree with TRBD2. Source: whole blood, taken in connection with sensitization to the hapten diphenylcyclopropenone (DPC). The sequence derives from a woman aged 40 to 50 with alopecia areata. Some clones in this sample may be carry-over from other donors' samples. As DNA, the CDR3 is TGCAGTGCAGTGCAGCGGGAGGAGGGCACAGATACGCAGTATTTT. Its translation: CSAVQREEGTDTQYF.